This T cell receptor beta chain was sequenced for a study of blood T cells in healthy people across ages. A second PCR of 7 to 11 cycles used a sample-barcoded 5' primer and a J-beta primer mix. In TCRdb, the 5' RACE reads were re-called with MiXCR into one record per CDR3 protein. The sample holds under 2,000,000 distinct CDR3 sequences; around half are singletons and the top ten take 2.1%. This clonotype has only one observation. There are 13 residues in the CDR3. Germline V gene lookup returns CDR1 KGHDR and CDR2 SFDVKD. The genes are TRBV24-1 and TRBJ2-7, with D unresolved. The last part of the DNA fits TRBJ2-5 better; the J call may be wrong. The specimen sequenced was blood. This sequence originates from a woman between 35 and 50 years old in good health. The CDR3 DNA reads TGTGCCACCAGTGATCGGACCCCCGAGACCCAGTACTTC. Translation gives CATSDRTPETQYF.